The 18 T cell receptor beta chains below come from one sample, sequenced in a study of PD-1 blockade in classical Hodgkin lymphoma. In every patient, relapse followed autologous stem cell transplantation, while exposure to brentuximab vedotin differed. The protocol was immunoSEQ multiplex PCR, while the TCRdb copy is restricted to in-frame clones and leaves out a portion. The data contain around 10,000 clones, roughly 92% of them seen just once; the ten biggest clones take up around 14%. Sequenced material: peripheral blood mononuclear cells (PBMCs), taken at baseline. These receptors originate from a human donor with classical Hodgkin lymphoma.

The chain combines TRBV4-1 with TRBJ2-3; weak D call: TRBD1 (6 bases). V was cut by 3 bases and J by 4 bases, with 26 bases left in between. CDR1 MGHRA and CDR2 YSYEKL come from the germline V gene. The CDR3 runs to 19 residues. CDR3 bases: TGCGCCAGCAGCCACAAGTCTCTGTGGGGAACGTCAGGGGCAGATACGCAGTATTTT. Translating gives CASSHKSLWGTSGADTQYF.

V and J are TRBV29-1 and TRBJ2-2; 11 bases match TRBD2. The CDR3 spans 17 residues. Germline V CDR1 and CDR2: SQVTM, ANQGSEA. The CDR3 protein is CTAVLAGGGFNTGELFF. DNA of the CDR3: TGCACCGCCGTCCTAGCGGGAGGTGGTTTCAACACCGGGGAGCTGTTTTTT.

The chain uses TRBV10-3 and TRBJ2-7; 12 bases fit TRBD2. V lost 10 bases, J lost 3 bases, and 7 bases stayed unmatched. Per germline, CDR1 ENHRY and CDR2 SYGVKD. The CDR3 has 14 residues. This CDR3 reads CASGLAGPFYEQYF. The CDR3 region has the DNA TGTGCCAGTGGACTAGCGGGACCCTTCTACGAGCAGTACTTC.

The V and J genes are TRBV5-4 and TRBJ2-7; 11 nucleotides match TRBD2. After removal of 3 bases from V and 3 bases from J, the junction contained 8 bases not matched to a gene. CDR1 is SGHNT, CDR2 YYREEE, per germline (reference sequence). The CDR3 runs 16 residues. The CDR3 reads CASSSVAGGPLYEQYF. The CDR3 DNA is TGTGCCAGCAGCTCGGTAGCGGGAGGGCCTCTCTACGAGCAGTACTTC.

The V call is TRBV25-1, the J call TRBJ2-1; D unclear. Trimming stripped 3 bases from V and 4 bases from J, with 10 bases between. The CDR3 has 14 residues. Germline values: CDR1 MGHDK, CDR2 SYGVNS. For the CDR3, the DNA is TGTGCCAGCAGTGAGAGCAGAACTTACAATGAGCAGTTCTTC. Its protein is CASSESRTYNEQFF.

The V and J genes are TRBV7-2 and TRBJ2-1, with a tentative D call TRBD2 (6 bases). Germline V gene data show CDR1 as SGHTA and CDR2 as FQGNSA. The CDR3 has 13 residues. V was clipped by 8 bases and J by 0 bases, with 8 bases between them. The CDR3 spells CASSGGSYNEQFF. The CDR3 nucleotides are TGTGCCAGCTCCGGGGGCTCCTACAATGAGCAGTTCTTC.

The V gene is TRBV7-2, the J gene TRBJ2-2, with a tentative D call TRBD2 (6 bases). Trimming removed 5 bases from V and 0 bases from J, with 10 bases in between. CDR1 and CDR2 (germline): SGHTA, FQGNSA. This CDR3 spans 15 amino acids. CDR3 bases: TGTGCCAGCAGCGGGGCGGGACCGAACACCGGGGAGCTGTTTTTT. Residues: CASSGAGPNTGELFF. The whole variable domain, remainder taken from reference TRBV7-2 and TRBJ2-2, is GAGVSQSPSNKVTEKGKDVELRCDPISGHTALYWYRQSLGQGLEFLIYFQGNSAPDKSGLPSDRFSAERTGGSVSTLTIQRTQQEDSAVYLCASSGAGPNTGELFFGEGSRLTVL.

The genes are TRBV11-3 and TRBJ1-1; D remains unclear. CDR1 and CDR2 (germline): SGHNT, YENEEA. The length of the CDR3 is 12 residues. V was clipped by 1 base and J by 12 bases, with 12 bases between them. CDR3 DNA sequence: TGTGCCAGCAGCTTAGCGGGCGAGAACTCTTTCTTT. Residues: CASSLAGENSFF. Based on the CDR3 plus reference TRBV11-3 and TRBJ1-1, the full variable domain is EAGVVQSPRYKIIEKKQPVAFWCNPISGHNTLYWYLQNLGQGPELLIRYENEEAVDDSQLPKDRFSAERLKGVDSTLKIQPAELGDSAVYLCASSLAGENSFFGQGTRLTVV.

This chain links TRBV11-2 with TRBJ2-1; TRBD2 agrees at 7 bases. This CDR3 contains 15 residues. Germline V gene data show CDR1 as SGHAT and CDR2 as FQNNGV. V gave up 5 bases and J gave up 5 bases; unmatched junction bases: 9. CDR3 bases: TGTGCCAGCAGCCCAGGACTAGGGGTTGACAATGAGCAGTTCTTC. Its translation: CASSPGLGVDNEQFF.

Only one count was recorded for this clone. The chain links TRBV6-4 to TRBJ2-1; 7 bases align to TRBD2. The CDR3 is 15 amino acids. CDR1 is MRHNA, CDR2 SNTAGT, per germline. Trimming took 2 bases from V and 9 from J; bases not matched to a gene: 10. CDR3 in amino acids: CASSDRAGEGLEQFF. CDR3 bases: TGTGCCAGCAGTGACAGGGCGGGAGAAGGGCTTGAGCAGTTCTTC.

This clone was seen once. This chain joins TRBV11-2 and TRBJ2-1; possible D gene TRBD1, 5 bases. Trimming removed 3 bases at V and 12 bases at J, with 6 bases between. This CDR3 spans 10 amino acids. In germline, CDR1 is SGHAT, CDR2 FQNNGV. CDR3 sequence (DNA): TGTGCCAGCAGCTTGACAGTGCAGTTCTTC. It is translated as CASSLTVQFF.

The chain is built from TRBV4-2 and TRBJ2-7; the D is unclear. Germline assignment: CDR1 LGHNA and CDR2 YNFKEQ. The CDR3 consists of 12 residues. The V and J ends lost 3 bases and 4 bases respectively, with 7 bases between them. The CDR3 loop is CASSHLDYEQYF. The CDR3 nucleotides read TGTGCCAGCAGCCACTTAGATTACGAGCAGTACTTC.

On this clone: Germline and junction disagree at one end, which may indicate a read error. The V gene is TRBV19, the J gene TRBJ1-6; D is perhaps TRBD1 (5 bases). The CDR3 sequence is 11 residues long. Germline values: CDR1 LNHDA, CDR2 SQIVND (reference sequence). This CDR3 is CASSTPGPRYF. The CDR3 nucleotides are TGTGCCAGTAGTACACCGGGACCAAGATACTTT.

This clone occurred once. Here the CDR3 DNA reads TGCGCCAGCAGTCAATCCGGACAGGAGGGTGGTACGATCTATGGCTACACCTTC. It encodes CASSQSGQEGGTIYGYTF. The chain recombines TRBV23-1 with TRBJ1-2; 7 bases agree with TRBD1. TRBV23-1 is labeled an ORF, and its function is uncertain. V shed 0 bases and J 4 bases; nucleotides not matched to a gene: 14. CDR3 length: 18 amino acids.

In its sample, this clone was seen a few times. The chain uses TRBV7-2 and TRBJ1-5; the match to TRBD1 covers 7 bases. This CDR3 is built from 16 residues. CDR1 SGHTA and CDR2 FQGNSA come from the germline V gene. V shed 5 bases and J 0 bases; nucleotides not matched to a gene: 7. Here the CDR3 reads CASSLRGQDSNQPQHF. The CDR3 DNA reads as TGTGCCAGCAGCCTCCGTGGACAGGATAGCAATCAGCCCCAGCATTTT.

This chain uses TRBV4-2 with TRBJ2-1; TRBD2 matches at 8 bases. CDR3 length equals 15 residues. The junction had 1 base not matched to a gene; V was cut back by 0 bases and J by 3 bases. CDR1 is LGHNA and CDR2 is YNFKEQ in the germline V gene. CDR3 region: CASSQETSGYNEQFF. The CDR3 bases are TGTGCCAGCAGCCAAGAAACTAGCGGCTACAATGAGCAGTTCTTC.

The J gene is TRBJ2-2, the V gene TRBV7-9; 9 bases match TRBD1. Trimming took 2 bases from V and 5 from J; bases not matched to a gene: 9. Germline values: CDR1 SEHNR, CDR2 FQNEAQ (reference sequence). The CDR3 is made up of 17 amino acids. The CDR3 is CASSLTRTGVKTGELFF. In DNA, the CDR3 is TGTGCCAGCAGCTTAACGCGGACAGGGGTTAAGACCGGGGAGCTGTTTTTT.

This rearrangement joins TRBV5-6 to TRBJ1-4, with 10 bases identical to TRBD1. The germline V gene has CDR1 SGHDT and CDR2 YYEEEE. The CDR3 spans 16 residues. V lost 0 bases to trimming and J lost 8 bases; unmatched junction nucleotides: 7. The CDR3 DNA is TGTGCCAGCAGCTTGGTACCGGGACAGGGGAGGGAAAAACTGTTTTTT. Translating it yields CASSLVPGQGREKLFF.